The source of this TCR beta chain is a study of immune evolution from preneoplasia to lung adenocarcinoma. Study observations and caveats: Normal lung had highest clonality; later lesions appeared denser, more diverse.

Assay: immunoSEQ multiplex PCR; the TCRdb copy retains only in-frame clones and omits some. The profile covers some 5,200 clones, with around four fifths appearing a single time and 13% to 15% taken by the ten largest. The CDR3 covers 15 residues. The V gene's germline CDR1 is LGHNT and CDR2 FRNRAP. J was trimmed by 4 bases and V by 6 bases; bases with no gene match: 10. As concerns this clone: The antigen is not known.

Sample: FFPE normal lung tissue adjacent to the tumor. This TCR was recovered from a person aged 45 to 69 with lung adenocarcinoma. The J gene is TRBJ2-7, the V gene TRBV12-5, with TRBD2 matching over 9 bases. CDR3 bases: TGTGCTAGTGGGCCCCCCGGGACTAGCAGTTACGAGCAGTACTTC. Amino acid sequence: CASGPPGTSSYEQYF.